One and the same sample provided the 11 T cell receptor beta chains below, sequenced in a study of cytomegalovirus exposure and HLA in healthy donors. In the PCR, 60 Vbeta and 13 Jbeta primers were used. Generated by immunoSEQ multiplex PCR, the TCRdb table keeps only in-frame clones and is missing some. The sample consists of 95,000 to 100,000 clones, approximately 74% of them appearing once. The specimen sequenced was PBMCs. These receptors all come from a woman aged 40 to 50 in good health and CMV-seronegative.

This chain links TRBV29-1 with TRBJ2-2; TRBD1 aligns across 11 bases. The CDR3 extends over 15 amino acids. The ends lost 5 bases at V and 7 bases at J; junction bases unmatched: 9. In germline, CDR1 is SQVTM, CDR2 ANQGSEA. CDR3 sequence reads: CSVLPGQGVIGELFF. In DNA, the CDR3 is TGCAGCGTTCTCCCGGGACAGGGGGTTATCGGGGAGCTGTTTTTT.

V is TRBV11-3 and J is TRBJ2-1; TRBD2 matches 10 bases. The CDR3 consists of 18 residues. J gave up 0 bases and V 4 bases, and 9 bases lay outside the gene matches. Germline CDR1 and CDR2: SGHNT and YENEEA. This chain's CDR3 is CASSSSSGGLSSYNEQFF. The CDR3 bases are TGTGCCAGCAGCTCGTCTAGCGGGGGCCTGAGCTCCTACAATGAGCAGTTCTTC. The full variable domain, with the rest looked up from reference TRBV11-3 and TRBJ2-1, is EAGVVQSPRYKIIEKKQPVAFWCNPISGHNTLYWYLQNLGQGPELLIRYENEEAVDDSQLPKDRFSAERLKGVDSTLKIQPAELGDSAVYLCASSSSSGGLSSYNEQFFGPGTRLTVL.

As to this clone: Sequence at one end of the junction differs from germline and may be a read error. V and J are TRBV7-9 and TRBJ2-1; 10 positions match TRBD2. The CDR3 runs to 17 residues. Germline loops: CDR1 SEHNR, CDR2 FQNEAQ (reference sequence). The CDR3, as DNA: TGTTCCAGCAGCTTCATGGTTTACACTAGCGGGACGCCTGAGCAGTTCTTC. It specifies CSSSFMVYTSGTPEQFF.

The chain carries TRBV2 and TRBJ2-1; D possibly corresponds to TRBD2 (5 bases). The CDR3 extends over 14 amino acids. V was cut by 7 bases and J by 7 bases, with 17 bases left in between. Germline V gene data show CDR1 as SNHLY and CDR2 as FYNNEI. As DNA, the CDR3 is TGTGCCAGCAATTTGGCGGGCTCCATTAATGAGCAGTTCTTC. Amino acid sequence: CASNLAGSINEQFF. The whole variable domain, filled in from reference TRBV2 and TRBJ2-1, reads EPEVTQTPSHQVTQMGQEVILRCVPISNHLYFYWYRQILGQKVEFLVSFYNNEISEKSEIFDDQFSVERPDGSNFTLKIRSTKLEDSAMYFCASNLAGSINEQFFGPGTRLTVL.

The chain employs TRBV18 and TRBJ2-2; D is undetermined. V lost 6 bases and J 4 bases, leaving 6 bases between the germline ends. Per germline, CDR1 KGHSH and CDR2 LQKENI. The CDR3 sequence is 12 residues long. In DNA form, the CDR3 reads TGTGCCAGCTCCCCCAGCACCGGGGAGCTGTTTTTT. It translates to CASSPSTGELFF. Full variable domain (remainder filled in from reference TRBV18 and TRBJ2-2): NAGVMQNPRHLVRRRGQEARLRCSPMKGHSHVYWYRQLPEEGLKFMVYLQKENIIDESGMPKERFSAEFPKEGPSILRIQQVVRGDSAAYFCASSPSTGELFFGEGSRLTVL.

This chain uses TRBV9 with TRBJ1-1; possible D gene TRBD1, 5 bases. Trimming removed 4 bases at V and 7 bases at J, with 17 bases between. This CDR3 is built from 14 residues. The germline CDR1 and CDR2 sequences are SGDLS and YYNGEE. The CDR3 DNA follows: TGTGCCAGCAGCCCCCGCGGGGCAGGAGGTGAAGCTTTCTTT. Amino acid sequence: CASSPRGAGGEAFF.

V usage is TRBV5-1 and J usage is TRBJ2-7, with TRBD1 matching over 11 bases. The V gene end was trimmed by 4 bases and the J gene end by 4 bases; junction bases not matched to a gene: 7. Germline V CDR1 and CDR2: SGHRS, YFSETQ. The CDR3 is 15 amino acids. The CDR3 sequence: CASSAGQGAIYEQYF. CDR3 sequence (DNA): TGCGCCAGCAGCGCCGGACAGGGGGCGATATACGAGCAGTACTTC.

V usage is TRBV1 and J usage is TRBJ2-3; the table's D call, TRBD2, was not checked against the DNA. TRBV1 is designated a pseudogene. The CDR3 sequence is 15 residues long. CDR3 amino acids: CTSSPGLAGGDTQYF. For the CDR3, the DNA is TGCACCAGCAGCCCGGGACTAGCGGGGGGAGATACGCAGTATTTT.

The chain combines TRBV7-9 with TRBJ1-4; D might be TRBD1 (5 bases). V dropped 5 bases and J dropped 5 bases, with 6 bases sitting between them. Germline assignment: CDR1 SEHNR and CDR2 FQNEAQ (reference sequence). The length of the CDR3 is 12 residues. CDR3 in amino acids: CASSGANEKLFF. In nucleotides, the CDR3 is TGTGCCAGCAGCGGGGCCAATGAAAAACTGTTTTTT.

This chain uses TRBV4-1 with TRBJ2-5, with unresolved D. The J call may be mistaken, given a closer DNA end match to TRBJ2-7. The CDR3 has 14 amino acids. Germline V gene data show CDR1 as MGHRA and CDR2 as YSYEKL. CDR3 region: CASSQDVLPYEQYF. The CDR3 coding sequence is TGCGCCAGCAGCCAAGATGTCCTGCCCTACGAGCAGTACTTC.

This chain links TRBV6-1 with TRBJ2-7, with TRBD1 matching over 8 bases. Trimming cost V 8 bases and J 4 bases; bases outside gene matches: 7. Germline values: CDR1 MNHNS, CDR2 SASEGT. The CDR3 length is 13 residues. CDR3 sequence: CASSRTGSYEQYF. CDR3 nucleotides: TGTGCCAGCTCCCGGACAGGGTCATACGAGCAGTACTTC.